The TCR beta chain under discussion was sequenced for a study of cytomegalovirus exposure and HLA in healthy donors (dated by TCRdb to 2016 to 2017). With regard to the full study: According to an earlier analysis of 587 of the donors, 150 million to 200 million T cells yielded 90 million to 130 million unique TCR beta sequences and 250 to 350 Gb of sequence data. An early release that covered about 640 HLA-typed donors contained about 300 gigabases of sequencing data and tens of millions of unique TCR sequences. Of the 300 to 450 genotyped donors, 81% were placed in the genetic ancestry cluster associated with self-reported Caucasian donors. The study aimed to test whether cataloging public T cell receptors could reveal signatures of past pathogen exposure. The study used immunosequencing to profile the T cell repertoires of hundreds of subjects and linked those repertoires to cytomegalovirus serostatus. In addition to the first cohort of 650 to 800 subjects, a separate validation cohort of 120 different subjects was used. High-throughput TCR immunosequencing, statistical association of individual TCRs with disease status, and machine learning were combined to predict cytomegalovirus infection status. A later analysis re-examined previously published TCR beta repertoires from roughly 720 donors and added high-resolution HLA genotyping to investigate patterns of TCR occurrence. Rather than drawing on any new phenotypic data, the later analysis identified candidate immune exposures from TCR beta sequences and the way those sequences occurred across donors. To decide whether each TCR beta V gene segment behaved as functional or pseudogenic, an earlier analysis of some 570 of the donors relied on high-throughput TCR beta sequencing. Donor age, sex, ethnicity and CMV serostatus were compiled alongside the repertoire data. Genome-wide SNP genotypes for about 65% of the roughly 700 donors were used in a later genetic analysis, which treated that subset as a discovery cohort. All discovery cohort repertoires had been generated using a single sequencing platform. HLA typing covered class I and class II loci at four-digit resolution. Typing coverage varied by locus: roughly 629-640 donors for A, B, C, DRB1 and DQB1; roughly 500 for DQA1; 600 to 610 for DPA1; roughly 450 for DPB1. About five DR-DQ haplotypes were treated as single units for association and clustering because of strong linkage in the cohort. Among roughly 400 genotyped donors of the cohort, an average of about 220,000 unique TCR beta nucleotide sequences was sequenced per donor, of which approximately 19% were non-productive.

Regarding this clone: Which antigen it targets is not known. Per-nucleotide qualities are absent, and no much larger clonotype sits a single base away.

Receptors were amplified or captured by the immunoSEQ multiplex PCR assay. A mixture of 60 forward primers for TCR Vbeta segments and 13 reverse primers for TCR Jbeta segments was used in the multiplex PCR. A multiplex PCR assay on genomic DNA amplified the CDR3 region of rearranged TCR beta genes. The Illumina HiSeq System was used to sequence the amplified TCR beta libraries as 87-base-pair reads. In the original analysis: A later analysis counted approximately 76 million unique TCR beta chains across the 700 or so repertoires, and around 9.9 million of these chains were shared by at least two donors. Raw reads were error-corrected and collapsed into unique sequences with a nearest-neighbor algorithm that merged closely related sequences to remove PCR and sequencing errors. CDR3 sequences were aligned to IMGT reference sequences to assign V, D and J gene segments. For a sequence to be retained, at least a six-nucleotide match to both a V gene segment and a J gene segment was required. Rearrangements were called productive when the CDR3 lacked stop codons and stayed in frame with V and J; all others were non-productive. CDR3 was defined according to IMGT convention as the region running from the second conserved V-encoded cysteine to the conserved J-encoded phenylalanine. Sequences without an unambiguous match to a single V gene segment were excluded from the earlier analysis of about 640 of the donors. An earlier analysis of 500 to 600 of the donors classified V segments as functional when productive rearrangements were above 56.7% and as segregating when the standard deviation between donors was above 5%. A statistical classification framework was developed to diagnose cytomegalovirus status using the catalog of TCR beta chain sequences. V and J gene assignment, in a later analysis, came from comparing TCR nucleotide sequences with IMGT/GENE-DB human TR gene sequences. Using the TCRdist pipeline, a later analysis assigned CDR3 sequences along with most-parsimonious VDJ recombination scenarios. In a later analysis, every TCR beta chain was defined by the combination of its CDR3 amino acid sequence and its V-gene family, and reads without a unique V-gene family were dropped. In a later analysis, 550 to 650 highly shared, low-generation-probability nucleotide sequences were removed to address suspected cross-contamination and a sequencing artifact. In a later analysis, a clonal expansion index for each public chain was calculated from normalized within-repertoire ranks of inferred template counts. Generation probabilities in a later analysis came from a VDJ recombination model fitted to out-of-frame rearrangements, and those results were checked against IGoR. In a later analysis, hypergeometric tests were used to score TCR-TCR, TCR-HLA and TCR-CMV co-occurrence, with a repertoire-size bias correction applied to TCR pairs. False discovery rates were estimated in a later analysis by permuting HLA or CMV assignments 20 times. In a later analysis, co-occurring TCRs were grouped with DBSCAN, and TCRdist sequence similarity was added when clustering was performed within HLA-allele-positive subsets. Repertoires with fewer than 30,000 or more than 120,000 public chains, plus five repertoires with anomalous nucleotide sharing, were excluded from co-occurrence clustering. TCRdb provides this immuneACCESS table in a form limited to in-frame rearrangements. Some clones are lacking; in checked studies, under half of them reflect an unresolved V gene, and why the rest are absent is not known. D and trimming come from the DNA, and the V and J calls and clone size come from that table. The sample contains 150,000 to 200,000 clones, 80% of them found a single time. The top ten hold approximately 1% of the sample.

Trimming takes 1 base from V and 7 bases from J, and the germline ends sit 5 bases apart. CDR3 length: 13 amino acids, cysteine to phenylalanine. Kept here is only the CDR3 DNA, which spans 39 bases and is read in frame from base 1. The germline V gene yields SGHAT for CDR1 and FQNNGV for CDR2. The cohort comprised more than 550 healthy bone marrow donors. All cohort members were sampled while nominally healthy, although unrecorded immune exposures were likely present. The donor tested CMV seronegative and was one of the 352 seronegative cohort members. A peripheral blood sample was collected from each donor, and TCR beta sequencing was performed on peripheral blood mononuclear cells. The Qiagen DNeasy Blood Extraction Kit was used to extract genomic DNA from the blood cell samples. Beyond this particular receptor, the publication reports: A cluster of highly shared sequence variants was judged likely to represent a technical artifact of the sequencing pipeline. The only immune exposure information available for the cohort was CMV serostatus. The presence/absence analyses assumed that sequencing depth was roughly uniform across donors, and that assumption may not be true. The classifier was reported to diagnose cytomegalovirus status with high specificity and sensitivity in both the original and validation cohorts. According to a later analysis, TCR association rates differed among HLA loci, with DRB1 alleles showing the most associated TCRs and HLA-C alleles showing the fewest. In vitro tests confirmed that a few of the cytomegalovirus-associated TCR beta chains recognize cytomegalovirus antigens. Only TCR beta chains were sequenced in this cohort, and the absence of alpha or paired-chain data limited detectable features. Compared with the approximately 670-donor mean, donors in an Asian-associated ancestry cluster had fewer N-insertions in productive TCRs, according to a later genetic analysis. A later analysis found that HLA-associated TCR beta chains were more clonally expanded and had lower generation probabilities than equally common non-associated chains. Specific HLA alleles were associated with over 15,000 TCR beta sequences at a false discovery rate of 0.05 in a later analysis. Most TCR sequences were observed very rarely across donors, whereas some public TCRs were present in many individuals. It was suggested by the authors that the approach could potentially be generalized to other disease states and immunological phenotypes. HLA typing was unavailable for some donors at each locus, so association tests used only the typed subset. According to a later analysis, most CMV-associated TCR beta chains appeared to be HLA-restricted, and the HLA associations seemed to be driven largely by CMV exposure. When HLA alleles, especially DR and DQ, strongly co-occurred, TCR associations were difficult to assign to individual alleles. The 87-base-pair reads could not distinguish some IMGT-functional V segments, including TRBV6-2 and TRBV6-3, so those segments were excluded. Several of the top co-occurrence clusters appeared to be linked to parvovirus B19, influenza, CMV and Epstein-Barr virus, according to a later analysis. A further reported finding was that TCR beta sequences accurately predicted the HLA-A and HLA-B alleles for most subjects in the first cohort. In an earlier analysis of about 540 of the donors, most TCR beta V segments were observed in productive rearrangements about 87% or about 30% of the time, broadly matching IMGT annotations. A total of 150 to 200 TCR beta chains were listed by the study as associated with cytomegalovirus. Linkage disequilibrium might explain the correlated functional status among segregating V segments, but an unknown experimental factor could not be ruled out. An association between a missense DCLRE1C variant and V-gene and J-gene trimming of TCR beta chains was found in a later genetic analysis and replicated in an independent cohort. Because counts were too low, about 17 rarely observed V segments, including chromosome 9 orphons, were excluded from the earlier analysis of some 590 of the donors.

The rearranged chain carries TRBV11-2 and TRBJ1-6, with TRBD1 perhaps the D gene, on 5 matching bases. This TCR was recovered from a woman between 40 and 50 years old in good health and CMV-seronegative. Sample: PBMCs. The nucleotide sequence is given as TGTGCCAGCAGCTTAGCAGGGAATTCACCCCTCCACTTT. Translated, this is CASSLAGNSPLHF.